This T cell receptor beta chain was recovered during a study of PD-L1 blockade in urothelial cancer. This clone appeared a few times. Spike-ins of synthetic TCR analog templates went into each PCR. Repertoires were generated with immunoSEQ multiplex PCR, while TCRdb's copy carries only in-frame clones and drops some. The table records 55,000 to 80,000 clones, about 86% of them present only once. The germline V gene has CDR1 MNHEY and CDR2 SMNVEV (reference sequence). This CDR3 is built from 15 residues. Trimming removed 1 base at V and 0 bases at J, with 9 bases between. Time point specified: pretreatment peripheral blood.

The receptor comes from a man aged 55 to 70 with urothelial cancer. This chain uses TRBV27 with TRBJ1-2; D gene ambiguous. This specimen consisted of PBMCs, obtained around atezolizumab (anti-PD-L1) treatment. The CDR3: CASSLFSDANYGYTF. The CDR3 DNA is TGTGCCAGCAGTTTATTTTCAGATGCTAACTATGGCTACACCTTC.